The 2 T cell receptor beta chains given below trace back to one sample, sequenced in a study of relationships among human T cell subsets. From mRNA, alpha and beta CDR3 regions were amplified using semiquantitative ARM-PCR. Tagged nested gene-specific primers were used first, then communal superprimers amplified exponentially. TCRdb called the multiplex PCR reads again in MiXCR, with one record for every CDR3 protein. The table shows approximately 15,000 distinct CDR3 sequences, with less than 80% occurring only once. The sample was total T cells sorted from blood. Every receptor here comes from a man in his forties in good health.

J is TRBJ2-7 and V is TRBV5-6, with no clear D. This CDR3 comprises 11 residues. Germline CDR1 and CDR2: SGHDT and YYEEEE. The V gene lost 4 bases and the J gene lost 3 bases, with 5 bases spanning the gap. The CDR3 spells CASSLFYEQYF. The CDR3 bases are TGTGCCAGCAGCCTTTTCTACGAGCAGTACTTC.

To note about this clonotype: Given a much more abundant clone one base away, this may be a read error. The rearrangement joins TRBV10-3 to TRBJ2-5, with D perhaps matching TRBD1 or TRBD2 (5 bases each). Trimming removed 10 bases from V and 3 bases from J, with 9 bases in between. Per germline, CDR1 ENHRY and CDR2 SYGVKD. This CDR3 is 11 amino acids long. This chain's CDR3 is CATQGEETQYF. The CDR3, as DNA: TGTGCCACCCAGGGAGAAGAGACCCAGTACTTC.